These 16 T cell receptor beta chains share one sample of origin, sequenced in a study of spatial heterogeneity in lung cancer. Regarding the study as a whole: For expanded intratumoral alpha and beta TCRs, counts tracked tumor mutation counts.

No antigen has been assigned to these receptors. From the 5' RACE reads, TCRdb called clonotypes with MiXCR, one entry per CDR3 protein. The table shows approximately 2,200 distinct CDR3 sequences, with approximately 10% occurring only once. Time point of the sample: sample taken at primary tumor resection. This sample comprised lung tumor tissue, obtained at surgery. All receptors come from a female donor with early-stage non-small cell lung cancer.

By frequency in the sample, this clonotype is medium-sized. The V and J genes are TRBV6-5 and TRBJ1-2; D not certain. Germline assignment: CDR1 MNHEY and CDR2 SVGAGI. The CDR3 spans 13 residues. The V end lost 6 bases, the J end lost 3 bases, and 11 bases lay between the germline ends. This CDR3 reads CASRGRIDYGYTF. The CDR3 coding sequence is TGTGCCAGCAGGGGAAGAATTGACTATGGCTACACCTTC.

This clonotype is judged medium-sized. The rearrangement links TRBV5-1 to TRBJ1-2; no clear D gene. CDR1 and CDR2 (germline): SGHRS, YFSETQ. There are 13 residues in the CDR3. The germline V and J ends were trimmed by 7 bases and 3 bases, with 13 bases remaining between them. The CDR3 sequence is CASSESPYYGYTF. CDR3 DNA: TGCGCCAGCTCCGAGAGCCCCTACTATGGCTACACCTTC.

This clonotype is deemed medium-sized. The chain employs TRBV7-2 and TRBJ2-1; D perhaps matches TRBD2 (6 bases). Between the trimmed V and J ends, which lost 1 base and 7 bases, there was a span of 14 bases. The CDR3 is 15 residues long. Germline CDR1 and CDR2: SGHTA and FQGNSA. CDR3 region: CASSLDGGLGNEQFF. The CDR3 DNA reads TGTGCCAGCAGCTTAGACGGGGGACTTGGGAATGAGCAGTTCTTC.

By share of the sample, this clonotype is medium-sized. The chain uses TRBV6-6 and TRBJ1-6, with TRBD1 identical over 8 bases. The CDR3 spans 13 residues. CDR1 is MNHNY and CDR2 is SVGAGI in the germline V gene (reference sequence). V shed 5 bases and J 9 bases; nucleotides not matched to a gene: 3. CDR3 sequence reads: CASSGQGRSPLHF. CDR3 nucleotides: TGTGCCAGCAGTGGACAGGGCCGTTCACCCCTCCACTTT.

This clonotype qualifies as medium-sized. CDR3 nucleotide sequence: TGTGCCAGCAGAGAACTAGGGGTGGAGCTTGGGGAAGCAAAAAACTACAATGAGCAGTTCTTC. Its protein product is CASRELGVELGEAKNYNEQFF. The gene calls are TRBV6-2 or TRBV6-3 and TRBJ2-1, with D perhaps TRBD1 or TRBD2 (5 bases each). Germline lookup yields CDR1 MNHEY and CDR2 SVGEGT. The CDR3 totals 21 residues. V dropped 6 bases and J dropped 3 bases, with 33 bases sitting between them.

By share of the sample, this clonotype is large. The chain has TRBV6-9 and TRBJ2-5, with D maybe TRBD2 (6 bases). CDR3 length equals 13 residues. V lost 7 bases and J lost 0, with 9 bases in between. The germline gives CDR1 MNHGY, CDR2 SVAAGI. CDR3 sequence: CASTGAYQETQYF. Here the CDR3 DNA reads TGTGCCAGCACGGGAGCGTACCAAGAGACCCAGTACTTC.

This clonotype is classed as medium-sized (0.01 to 0.1%). The chain joins TRBV30 to TRBJ2-2; D uncertain. This CDR3 is built from 11 residues. Germline-derived CDR1 and CDR2 are GTSNPN and SVGIG (reference sequence). Trimming pared 2 bases from V and 8 bases from J, leaving 6 bases between. The CDR3 reads CAWSWGGELFF. DNA of the CDR3: TGTGCCTGGAGTTGGGGTGGGGAGCTGTTTTTT.

This clonotype is judged medium-sized (0.01 to 0.1%). This chain uses TRBV6-5 with TRBJ2-3, with D possibly TRBD1 on 6 matching bases. This CDR3 region has 16 residues. Germline V CDR1 and CDR2: MNHEY, SVGAGI. The germline V and J ends were trimmed by 3 bases and 11 bases, with 24 bases remaining between them. This CDR3 reads CASSYYPGTPVVRQYF. DNA for the CDR3: TGTGCCAGCAGTTATTACCCTGGGACACCCGTCGTTAGGCAGTATTTT.

By share, this clonotype counts as large. This chain connects TRBV5-4 to TRBJ1-2; no reliable D call. From germline, CDR1 is SGHNT and CDR2 YYREEE (reference sequence). The CDR3 is 11 residues long. V dropped 4 bases and J dropped 2 bases, with 3 bases sitting between them. For the CDR3, the DNA is TGTGCCAGCAGCCGAAACTATGGCTACACCTTC. Amino acids: CASSRNYGYTF.

Sample share makes this clonotype medium-sized. V gene TRBV12-3 or TRBV12-4 combines with J gene TRBJ1-2; D is possibly TRBD1 (5 bases). V lost 5 bases and J lost 2, with 9 bases in between. The CDR3 totals 13 residues. The CDR3 here is CASSPGRNYGYTF. The CDR3 DNA sequence: TGTGCCAGCAGTCCGGGGCGGAACTATGGCTACACCTTC.

This clonotype is medium-sized in the sample. The gene calls are TRBV6-5 and TRBJ2-1; 10 bases are a match to TRBD2. Germline V lookup: CDR1 MNHEY, CDR2 SVGAGI. Unmatched junction bases numbered 10, after V lost 5 bases and J lost 6 bases. The CDR3 extends over 16 amino acids. In nucleotides, the CDR3 is TGTGCCAGCAGTACCATACTAGCGGGGAAGCTCAATGAGCAGTTCTTC. Its translation: CASSTILAGKLNEQFF.

This clonotype is large within its sample. The V and J genes are TRBV5-5 and TRBJ2-1, with 15 bases that match TRBD2. J gave up 0 bases and V 4 bases, and 11 bases lay outside the gene matches. Germline CDR1 SGHKS, CDR2 YYEKEE (reference sequence). The CDR3 is 20 amino acids. The chain's CDR3 is CASSLRTSGGAIGSYNEQFF. The CDR3 coding sequence is TGTGCCAGCAGCCTACGGACTAGCGGGGGGGCCATCGGCTCCTACAATGAGCAGTTCTTC.

The chain couples TRBV29-1 to TRBJ2-7; 7 nucleotides agree with TRBD1. The CDR3 contains 12 residues. Germline trimming cut 4 bases from V and 5 bases from J; bases unmatched to any gene: 5. Germline V gives CDR1 SQVTM, CDR2 ANQGSEA. CDR3 in amino acids: CSVAQGGDEQYF. CDR3 sequence (DNA): TGCAGCGTTGCGCAAGGGGGCGACGAGCAGTACTTC.

Within the sample, this clonotype is medium-sized (0.01 to 0.1%). The chain couples TRBV5-4 to TRBJ2-1, with 8 bases aligning to TRBD2. CDR1 and CDR2 (germline): SGHNT, YYREEE (reference sequence). There are 17 residues in the CDR3. V was pared by 4 bases and J by 5 bases, with 14 bases of the junction left unmatched. For the CDR3, the DNA is TGTGCCAGCAGCCGCCCTATCGGGGGGGGGGTTGACAATGAGCAGTTCTTC. Translated, it gives CASSRPIGGGVDNEQFF.

By share, this clonotype ranks as medium-sized. The gene calls are TRBV15 and TRBJ2-7; the D gene is possibly TRBD1 (6 bases). The V gene lost 0 bases and the J gene lost 4 bases, with 19 bases spanning the gap. This CDR3 comprises 17 residues. Germline V gives CDR1 LNHNV, CDR2 YYDKDF (reference sequence). The CDR3, as DNA: TGTGCCACCAGCAGAGATCTCCGATCGGGACACTCTTACGAGCAGTACTTC. Translating it yields CATSRDLRSGHSYEQYF.

Of note for this clonotype: Germline is not matched at one junction end, which may reflect a read error. CDR3 sequence: CAGRDSNYGYTF. CDR3 DNA: TGTGCCGGCAGGGACAGTAACTATGGCTACACCTTC. The rearrangement uses TRBV6-2 or TRBV6-3 and TRBJ1-2; 7 bases fit TRBD1. Per the germline V gene, CDR1 is MNHEY and CDR2 is SVGEGT. The CDR3 length is 12 residues.